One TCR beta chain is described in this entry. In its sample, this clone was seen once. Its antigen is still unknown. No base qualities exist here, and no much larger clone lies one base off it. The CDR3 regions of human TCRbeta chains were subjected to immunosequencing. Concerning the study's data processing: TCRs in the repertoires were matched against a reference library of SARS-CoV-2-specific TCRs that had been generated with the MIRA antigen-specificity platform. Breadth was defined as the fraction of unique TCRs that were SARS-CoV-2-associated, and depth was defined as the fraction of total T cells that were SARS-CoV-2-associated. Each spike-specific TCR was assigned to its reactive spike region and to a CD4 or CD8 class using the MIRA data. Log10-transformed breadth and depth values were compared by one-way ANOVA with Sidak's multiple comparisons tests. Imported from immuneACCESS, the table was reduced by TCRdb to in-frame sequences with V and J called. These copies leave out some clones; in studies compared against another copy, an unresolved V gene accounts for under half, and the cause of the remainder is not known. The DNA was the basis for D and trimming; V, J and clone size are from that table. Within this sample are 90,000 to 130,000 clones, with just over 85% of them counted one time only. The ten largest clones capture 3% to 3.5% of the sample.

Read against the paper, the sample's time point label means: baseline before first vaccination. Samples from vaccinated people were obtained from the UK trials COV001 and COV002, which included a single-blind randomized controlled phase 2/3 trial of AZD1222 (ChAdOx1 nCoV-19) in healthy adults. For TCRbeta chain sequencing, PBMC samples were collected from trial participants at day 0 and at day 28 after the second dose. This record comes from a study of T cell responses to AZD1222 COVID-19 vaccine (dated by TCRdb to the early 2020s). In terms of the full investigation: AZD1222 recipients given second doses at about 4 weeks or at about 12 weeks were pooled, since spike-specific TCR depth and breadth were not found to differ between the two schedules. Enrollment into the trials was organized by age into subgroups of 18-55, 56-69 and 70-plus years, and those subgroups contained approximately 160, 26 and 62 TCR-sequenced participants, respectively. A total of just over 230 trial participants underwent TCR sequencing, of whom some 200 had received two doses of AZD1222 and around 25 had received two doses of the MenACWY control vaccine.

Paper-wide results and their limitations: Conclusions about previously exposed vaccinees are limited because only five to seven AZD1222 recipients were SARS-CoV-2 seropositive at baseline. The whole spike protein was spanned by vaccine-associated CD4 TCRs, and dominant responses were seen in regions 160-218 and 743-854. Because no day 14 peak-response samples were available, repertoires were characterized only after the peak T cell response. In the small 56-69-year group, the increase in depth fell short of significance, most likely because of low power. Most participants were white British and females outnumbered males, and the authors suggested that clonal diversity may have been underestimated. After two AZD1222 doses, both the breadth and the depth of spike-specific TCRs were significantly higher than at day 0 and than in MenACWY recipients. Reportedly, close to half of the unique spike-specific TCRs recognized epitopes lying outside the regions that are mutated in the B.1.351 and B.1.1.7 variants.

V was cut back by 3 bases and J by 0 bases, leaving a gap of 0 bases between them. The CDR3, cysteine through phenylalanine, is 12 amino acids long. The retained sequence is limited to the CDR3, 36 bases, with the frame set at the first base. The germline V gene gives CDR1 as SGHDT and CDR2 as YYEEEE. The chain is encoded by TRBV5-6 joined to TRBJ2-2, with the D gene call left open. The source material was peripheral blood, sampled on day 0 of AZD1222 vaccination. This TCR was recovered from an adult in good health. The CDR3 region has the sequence CASSSNTGELFF. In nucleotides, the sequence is TGTGCCAGCAGCTCGAACACCGGGGAGCTGTTTTTT.